This TCR beta chain appears in the sequencing data of a study of T cell clusters in autoimmune cytopenias. Some 38,000 genome equivalents of blood DNA were amplified for TRB. This clonotype is labeled medium-sized based on frequency. TRB rearrangements were amplified by touch-down multiplex PCR with mixed TRB-A/B primers. TCRdb reprocessed the multiplex PCR reads, keeping one entry per CDR3 protein, no DNA. The table lists about 8,400 distinct CDR3 sequences. This TCR was recovered from a human donor with an autoimmune cytopenia or autoimmune hepatitis (not recorded which). The sequenced sample consisted of peripheral blood.

The CDR3 loop is CASSPATRDPYEQYF. The chain combines TRBV27 with TRBJ2-7; the TRBD1 assignment by TCRdb is unverifiable without DNA. Germline V gene data show CDR1 as MNHEY and CDR2 as SMNVEV (reference sequence). The CDR3 is made up of 15 amino acids.